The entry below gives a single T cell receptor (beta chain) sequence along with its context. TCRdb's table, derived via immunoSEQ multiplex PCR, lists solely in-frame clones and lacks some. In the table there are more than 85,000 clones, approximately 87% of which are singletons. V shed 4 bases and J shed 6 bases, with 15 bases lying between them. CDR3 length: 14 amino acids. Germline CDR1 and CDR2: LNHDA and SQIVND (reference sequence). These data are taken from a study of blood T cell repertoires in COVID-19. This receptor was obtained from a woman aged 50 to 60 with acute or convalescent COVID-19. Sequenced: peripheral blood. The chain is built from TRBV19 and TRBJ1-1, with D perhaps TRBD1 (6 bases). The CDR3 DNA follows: TGTGCCAGTAGTACTCTCAGGGGAAAGCCTGAAGCTTTCTTT. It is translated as CASSTLRGKPEAFF.